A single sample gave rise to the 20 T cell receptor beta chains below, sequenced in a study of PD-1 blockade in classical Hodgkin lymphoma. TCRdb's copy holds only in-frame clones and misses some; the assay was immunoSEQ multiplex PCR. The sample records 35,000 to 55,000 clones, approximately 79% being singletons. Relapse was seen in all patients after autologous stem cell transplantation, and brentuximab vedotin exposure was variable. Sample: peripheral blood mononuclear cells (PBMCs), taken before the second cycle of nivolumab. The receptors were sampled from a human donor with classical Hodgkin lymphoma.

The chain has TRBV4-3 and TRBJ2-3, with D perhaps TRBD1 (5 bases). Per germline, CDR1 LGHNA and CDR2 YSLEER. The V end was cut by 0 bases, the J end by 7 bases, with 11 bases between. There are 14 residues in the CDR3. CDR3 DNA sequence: TGCGCCAGCAGCCAAGATCCAAAGGGGTATACGCAGTATTTT. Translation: CASSQDPKGYTQYF.

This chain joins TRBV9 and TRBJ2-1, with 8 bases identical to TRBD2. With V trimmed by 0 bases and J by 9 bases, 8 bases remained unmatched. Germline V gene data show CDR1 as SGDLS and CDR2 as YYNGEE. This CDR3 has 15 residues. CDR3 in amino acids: CASSVGSGGVSEQFF. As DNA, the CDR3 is TGTGCCAGCAGCGTAGGGAGCGGGGGTGTTTCTGAGCAGTTCTTC.

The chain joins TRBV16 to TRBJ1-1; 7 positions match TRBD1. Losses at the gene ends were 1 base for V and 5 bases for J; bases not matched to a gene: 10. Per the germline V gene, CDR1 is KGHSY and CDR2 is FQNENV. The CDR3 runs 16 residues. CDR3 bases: TGTGCCAGCAGCCAATTGGAACAGGGGCTTGGAACTGAAGCTTTCTTT. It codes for CASSQLEQGLGTEAFF.

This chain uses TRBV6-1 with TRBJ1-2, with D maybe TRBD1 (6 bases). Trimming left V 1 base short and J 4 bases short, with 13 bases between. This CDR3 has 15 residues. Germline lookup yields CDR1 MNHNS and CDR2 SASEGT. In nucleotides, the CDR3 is TGTGCCAGCAGTGAAGAGGGGGACGGGGTCTATGGCTACACCTTC. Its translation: CASSEEGDGVYGYTF.

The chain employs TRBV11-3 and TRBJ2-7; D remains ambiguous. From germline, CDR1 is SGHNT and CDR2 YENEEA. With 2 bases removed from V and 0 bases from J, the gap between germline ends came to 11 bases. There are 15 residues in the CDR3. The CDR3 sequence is CASSLRGGSSYEQYF. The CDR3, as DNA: TGTGCCAGCAGCTTAAGAGGCGGAAGCTCCTACGAGCAGTACTTC. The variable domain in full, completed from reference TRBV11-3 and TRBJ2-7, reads EAGVVQSPRYKIIEKKQPVAFWCNPISGHNTLYWYLQNLGQGPELLIRYENEEAVDDSQLPKDRFSAERLKGVDSTLKIQPAELGDSAVYLCASSLRGGSSYEQYFGPGTRLTVT.

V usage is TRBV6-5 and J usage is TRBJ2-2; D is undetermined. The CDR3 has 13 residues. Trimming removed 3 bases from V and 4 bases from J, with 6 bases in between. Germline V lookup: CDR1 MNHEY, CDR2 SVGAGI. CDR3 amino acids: CASSYYGTGELFF. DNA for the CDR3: TGTGCCAGCAGTTATTACGGCACCGGGGAGCTGTTTTTT.

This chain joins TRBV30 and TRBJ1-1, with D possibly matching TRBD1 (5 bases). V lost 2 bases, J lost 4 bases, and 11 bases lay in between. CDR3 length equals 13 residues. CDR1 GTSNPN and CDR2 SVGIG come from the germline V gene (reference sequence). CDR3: CAWSPGQGTEAFF. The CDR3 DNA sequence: TGTGCCTGGAGTCCGGGGCAGGGCACTGAAGCTTTCTTT.

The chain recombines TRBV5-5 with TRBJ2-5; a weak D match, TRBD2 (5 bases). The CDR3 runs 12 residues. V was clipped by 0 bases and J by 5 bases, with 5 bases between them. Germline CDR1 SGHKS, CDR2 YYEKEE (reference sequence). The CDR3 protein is CASSLGRETQYF. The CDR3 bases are TGTGCCAGCAGCTTGGGGAGGGAGACCCAGTACTTC.

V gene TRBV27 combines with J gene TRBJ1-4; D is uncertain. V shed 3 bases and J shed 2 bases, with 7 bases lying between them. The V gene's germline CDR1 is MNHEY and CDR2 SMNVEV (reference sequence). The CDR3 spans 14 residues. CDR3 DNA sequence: TGTGCCAGCAGTTTTTTCCAGACTAATGAAAAACTGTTTTTT. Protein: CASSFFQTNEKLFF.

CDR3 in DNA: TGCGCCAGCAGCTTGATAGGGGGAATGAACACTGAAGCTTTCTTT. Encoded protein: CASSLIGGMNTEAFF. The chain combines TRBV5-1 with TRBJ1-1; TRBD1 might be the D (6 bases). This CDR3 comprises 15 residues. Germline V gene sequence: CDR1 SGHRS, CDR2 YFSETQ. V was pared by 1 base and J by 0 bases, with 10 bases between.

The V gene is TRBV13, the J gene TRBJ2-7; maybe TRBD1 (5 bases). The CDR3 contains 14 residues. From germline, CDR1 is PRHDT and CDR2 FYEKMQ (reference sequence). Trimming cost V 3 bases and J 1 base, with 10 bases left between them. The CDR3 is CASSFGHVSYEQYF. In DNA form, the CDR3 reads TGTGCCAGCAGCTTCGGACATGTATCCTACGAGCAGTACTTC.

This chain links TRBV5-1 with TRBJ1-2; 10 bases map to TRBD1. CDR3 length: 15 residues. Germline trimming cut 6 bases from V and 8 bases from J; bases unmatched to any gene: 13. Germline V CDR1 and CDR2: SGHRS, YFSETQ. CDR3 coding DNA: TGCGCCAGCACCGGAGGGGACAGGGGAAATAGCGGCTACACCTTC. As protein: CASTGGDRGNSGYTF.

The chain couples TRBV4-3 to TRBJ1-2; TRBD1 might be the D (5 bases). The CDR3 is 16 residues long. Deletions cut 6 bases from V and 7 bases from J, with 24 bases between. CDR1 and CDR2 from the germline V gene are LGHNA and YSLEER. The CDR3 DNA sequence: TGCGCCAGCAGTCTTACCGAGTCCGTCTTCACAGGTGGCTACACCTTC. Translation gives CASSLTESVFTGGYTF.

The CDR3 DNA is TGTGCCAGCAGCCCCGGGACGGCCGAGGCCGGGGAGCTGTTTTTT. Protein sequence: CASSPGTAEAGELFF. This chain uses TRBV28 with TRBJ2-2; the D gene could be TRBD1 or TRBD2 (5 bases each). Germline lookup yields CDR1 MDHEN and CDR2 SYDVKM. Trimming took off 6 bases at V and 6 bases at J, with 17 bases between the two ends. The CDR3 is 15 residues long.

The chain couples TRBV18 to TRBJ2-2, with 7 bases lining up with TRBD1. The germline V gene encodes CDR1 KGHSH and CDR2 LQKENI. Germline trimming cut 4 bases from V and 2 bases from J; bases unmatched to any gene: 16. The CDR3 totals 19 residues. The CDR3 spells CASSRTQLTGQINTGELFF. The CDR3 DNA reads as TGTGCCAGCTCACGGACCCAGCTAACGGGACAGATTAACACCGGGGAGCTGTTTTTT.

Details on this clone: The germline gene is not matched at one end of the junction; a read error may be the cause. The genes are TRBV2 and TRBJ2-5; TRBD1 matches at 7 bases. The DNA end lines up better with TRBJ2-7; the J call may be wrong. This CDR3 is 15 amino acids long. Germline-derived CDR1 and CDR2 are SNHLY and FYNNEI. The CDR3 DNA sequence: TGTGCCAGCAGCGAAGGACCCAGGGGGACCTACGAGCAGTACTTC. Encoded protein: CASSEGPRGTYEQYF.

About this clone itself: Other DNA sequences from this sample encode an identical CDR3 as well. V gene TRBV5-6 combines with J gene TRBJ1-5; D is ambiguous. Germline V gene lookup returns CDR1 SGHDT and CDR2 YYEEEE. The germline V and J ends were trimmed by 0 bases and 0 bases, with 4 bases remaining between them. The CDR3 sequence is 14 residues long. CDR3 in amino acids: CASSLGGSNQPQHF. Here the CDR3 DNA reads TGTGCCAGCAGCTTGGGGGGTAGCAATCAGCCCCAGCATTTT.

This chain's CDR3 is CASSTSVRGNHGYTF. The CDR3 DNA reads as TGTGCCAGCAGTACCTCAGTACGGGGCAACCATGGCTACACCTTC. The chain joins TRBV6-5 to TRBJ1-2, with D possibly matching TRBD1 (5 bases). V shed 5 bases and J shed 6 bases, with 19 bases lying between them. Germline CDR1 MNHEY, CDR2 SVGAGI. The CDR3 length is 15 residues.

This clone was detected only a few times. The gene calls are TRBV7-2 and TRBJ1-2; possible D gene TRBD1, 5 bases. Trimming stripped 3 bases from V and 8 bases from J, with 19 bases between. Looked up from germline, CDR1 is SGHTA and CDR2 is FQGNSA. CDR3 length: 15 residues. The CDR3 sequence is CASSFTGTTLGGYTF. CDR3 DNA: TGTGCCAGCAGCTTCACCGGGACCACCTTGGGGGGCTACACCTTC. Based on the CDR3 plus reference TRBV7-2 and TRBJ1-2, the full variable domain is GAGVSQSPSNKVTEKGKDVELRCDPISGHTALYWYRQSLGQGLEFLIYFQGNSAPDKSGLPSDRFSAERTGGSVSTLTIQRTQQEDSAVYLCASSFTGTTLGGYTFGSGTRLTVV.

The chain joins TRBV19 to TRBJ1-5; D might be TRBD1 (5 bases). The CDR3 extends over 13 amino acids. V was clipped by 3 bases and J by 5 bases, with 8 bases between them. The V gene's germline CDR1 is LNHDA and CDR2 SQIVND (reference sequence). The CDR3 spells CASSISGYQPQHF. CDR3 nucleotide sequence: TGTGCCAGTAGTATTTCAGGGTATCAGCCCCAGCATTTT.